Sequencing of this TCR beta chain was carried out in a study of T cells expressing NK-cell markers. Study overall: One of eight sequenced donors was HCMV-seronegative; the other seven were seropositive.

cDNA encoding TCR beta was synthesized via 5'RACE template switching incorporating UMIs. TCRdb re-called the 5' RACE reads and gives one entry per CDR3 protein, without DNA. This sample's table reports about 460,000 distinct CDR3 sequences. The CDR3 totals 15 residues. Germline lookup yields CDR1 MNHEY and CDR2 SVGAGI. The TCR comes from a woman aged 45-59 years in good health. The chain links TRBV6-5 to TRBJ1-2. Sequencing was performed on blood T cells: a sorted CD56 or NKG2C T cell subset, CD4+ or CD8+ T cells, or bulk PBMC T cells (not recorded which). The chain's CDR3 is CASSPWGSHYYGYTF.